The clone carrying this TCR beta chain was detected many times. Researchers amplified the TCR beta CDR3 regions from RNA transcripts. First-round RT-PCR of the TCR CDR3 relied on the HTBI primer set. TCRdb independently ran MiXCR on the multiplex PCR reads; one entry per CDR3 protein. The sample has some 620,000 distinct CDR3 sequences, 15% to 20% seen once. The CDR3 spans 11 residues. Germline lookup yields CDR1 SGHTA and CDR2 FQGTGA. Trimming left V 6 bases short and J 3 bases short, with 2 bases between. This record comes from a study of T cells in Graves' hyperthyroidism and ophthalmopathy. The receptor comes from a woman aged 25-40 years with Graves' hyperthyroidism. This chain connects TRBV7-3 to TRBJ2-2, with unresolved D. The specimen sequenced was blood. DNA of the CDR3: TGTGCCAGCAGGGACACCGGGGAGCTGTTTTTT. It is translated as CASRDTGELFF.